The clone carrying this T cell receptor (beta chain) appeared many times. Time point reported: newly diagnosed GD, antithyroid drugs for less than 3 months. RNA isolated from PBMCs was used to make the TCR library. Patients all came to the study from an endocrinology department in Xi'an, China. These data are taken from a study of regulatory T cells in long-lasting Graves disease. Relying on iRepertoire HTBI primers and Arm-PCR of CDR3 regions, the team built TCR beta libraries. In the original analysis: Throughout the samples, researchers identified 55 to 65 TRBV and more than twelve TRBJ segments. Using its own MiXCR run on the multiplex PCR reads, TCRdb lists one record per CDR3 protein. TCRdb's processing, not the authors' own work, is the source of the V and J calls. The sample lists roughly 560,000 distinct CDR3 sequences; about 15% were seen once. CDR1 is MDHEN and CDR2 is SYDVKM in the germline V gene. The V gene end was trimmed by 7 bases and the J gene end by 5 bases; junction bases not matched to a gene: 9. CDR3 length: 14 amino acids.

These same records also appear under a second study, on T cells in Graves' hyperthyroidism and ophthalmopathy. This second study notes: Patients showing uncontrolled infection, other autoimmune disease, pregnancy or lactation were ineligible.

V is TRBV28 and J is TRBJ2-5; 8 nucleotides line up with TRBD2. This clonotype originated in a woman aged 40-60 years with Graves disease. This material consisted of peripheral blood mononuclear cells (PBMCs), taken at new diagnosis, from a patient treated with antithyroid drugs. The CDR3 loop is CASISGGPGETQYF. CDR3 coding DNA: TGTGCCAGCATAAGCGGGGGCCCCGGGGAGACCCAGTACTTC.